A selection of T cell receptor beta chains follows, all from one sample in a study of patients and donors after allogeneic stem cell transplantation. TCRdb reprocessed the RT-PCR reads with MiXCR, giving one entry per CDR3 protein. The data contain over 400,000 distinct CDR3 sequences, 16% of them singletons. Source material: blood, either unsorted or a sorted T cell fraction (not recorded which). The receptors come from a human donor who was either an allogeneic HSCT recipient or a stem cell or donor lymphocyte infusion donor (not recorded which). It is not recorded whose cells these are; they may come from a transplant donor. Both conserved end residues are part of each CDR3. The D gene is left open where the match is weak. Not all rows give a size; the values are once, few, many and, for expanded clones, a class.

TRBD1,.,TRBV30,TRBJ2-2,TGTGCCTCCAGGGGGCTTAGCACCGGGGAGCTGTTTTTT,CASRGLSTGELFF
.,few,TRBV19,TRBJ2-7,TGTGCCAGTAGTATCTCACAGGGATCCGAGCAGTACTTC,CASSISQGSEQYF
TRBD1,.,TRBV7-2,TRBJ2-5,TGTGCCAGCAGCGGGCGGACAGGGCAAGAGACCCAGTACTTC,CASSGRTGQETQYF
TRBD2,few,TRBV12-3/TRBV12-4,TRBJ2-1,TGTGCCAGCAGCTCCCCTAGCGGGAGGTGGTATGAGCAGTTCTTC,CASSSPSGRWYEQFF
TRBD2,few,TRBV7-2,TRBJ2-3,TGTGCCAGCAGCTCCCGACTAGCGGGGCCCACAGATACGCAGTATTTT,CASSSRLAGPTDTQYF
TRBD2,.,TRBV5-1,TRBJ2-1,TGCGCCAGCAGCTCCGGGACTAGCGTACATGAGCAGTTCTTC,CASSSGTSVHEQFF
TRBD1,.,TRBV11-2,TRBJ1-5,TGTGCCAGCAGCGGGACAGGGGGCTATCAGCCCCAGCATTTT,CASSGTGGYQPQHF
TRBD2,few,TRBV29-1,TRBJ2-3,TGCAGCGTACCGACTCGCGGGGGAGGAACAGATACGCAGTATTTT,CSVPTRGGGTDTQYF
TRBD1,few,TRBV15,TRBJ2-7,TGTGCCACCAGTGATTGGACAGGGGATACCTACGAGCAGTACTTC,CATSDWTGDTYEQYF
.,many,TRBV5-1,TRBJ2-3,TGCGCCAGCAGCCCGATACGCACAGATACGCAGTATTTT,CASSPIRTDTQYF
TRBD1,.,TRBV20-1,TRBJ2-7,TGCAGTGCCGGGACAGGGAGGTCCCACGAGCAGTACTTC,CSAGTGRSHEQYF
.,many,TRBV10-3,TRBJ2-3,TGTGCCATCAGTGGTCCCGTTTCAGATACGCAGTATTTT,CAISGPVSDTQYF
.,.,TRBV24-1,TRBJ2-7,TGTGTCACCAGTGATTTTCAGAGGGACGGTACCTACGAGCAGTACTTC,CVTSDFQRDGTYEQYF
TRBD2,few,TRBV5-1,TRBJ2-3,TGCGCCAGCAGCTTGGCTAGCGGGGGGACTAACACAGATACGCAGTATTTT,CASSLASGGTNTDTQYF
.,.,TRBV7-6,TRBJ2-5,TGTGCCAGCAGCATACTACGGGAGTATCAAGAGACCCAGTACTTC,CASSILREYQETQYF
TRBD2,few,TRBV15,TRBJ2-5,TGTGCCACCAGCAGAGATTATGGGACTAGCGGGGAAGAGACCCAGTACTTC,CATSRDYGTSGEETQYF
TRBD1,.,TRBV10-3,TRBJ1-2,TGTGCCATCAGAGCGACAGGGGGCGAGTATGGCTACACCTTC,CAIRATGGEYGYTF
.,.,TRBV7-9,TRBJ1-2,TGTGCCAGCAGCCAACAAGAGAGCAGAAACTATCGCTACACCTTC,CASSQQESRNYRYTF